The 11 T cell receptor beta chains below were found in one sample sequenced in a study of cytomegalovirus exposure and HLA in healthy donors (dated by TCRdb to 2015 to 2018). Library prep was done by the immunoSEQ multiplex PCR assay. For the multiplex PCR, a mixture combining 60 forward primers for TCR Vbeta segments and 13 reverse primers for TCR Jbeta segments was used. This immuneACCESS table, as held by TCRdb, lists in-frame sequences with V and J called but not all clones. Of the missing ones, under half trace to an unresolved V gene in checked studies; the others have no known cause. Here the sample has 170,000 or so clones; 60% to 85% occur a single time. The top ten clones comprise around 3.1% of the sample. The sample was PBMCs. These receptors were collected from a woman between 50 and 59 years old in good health and CMV-seropositive.

This chain uses TRBV28 with TRBJ1-1, with a possible D match to TRBD1 (5 bases). In germline, CDR1 is MDHEN, CDR2 SYDVKM. Trimming left V 6 bases short and J 0 bases short, with 14 bases between. This CDR3 has 15 residues. The CDR3 bases are TGTGCCAGCAGGGATTTCCAGGGCCTGAACACTGAAGCTTTCTTT. It is translated as CASRDFQGLNTEAFF.

V gene TRBV28 combines with J gene TRBJ2-5, with D possibly matching TRBD2 (5 bases). V was shortened by 3 bases and J by 2 bases, with 7 bases between the two germline ends. This CDR3 has 13 amino acids. CDR1 and CDR2 from the germline V gene are MDHEN and SYDVKM. The CDR3 sequence is CASSLTMQETQYF. The CDR3, as DNA: TGTGCCAGCAGTTTGACTATGCAAGAGACCCAGTACTTC.

The rearrangement links TRBV2 to TRBJ1-2; 8 nucleotides agree with TRBD1. This CDR3 has 15 amino acids. V lost 1 base and J lost 3; bases outside the gene matches: 4. Germline V gene data show CDR1 as SNHLY and CDR2 as FYNNEI. Here the CDR3 reads CASSEGAGGYYGYTF. The CDR3 DNA is TGTGCCAGCAGTGAAGGGGCAGGGGGCTACTATGGCTACACCTTC. Looking up the rest from reference TRBV2 and TRBJ1-2 gives the full variable domain: EPEVTQTPSHQVTQMGQEVILRCVPISNHLYFYWYRQILGQKVEFLVSFYNNEISEKSEIFDDQFSVERPDGSNFTLKIRSTKLEDSAMYFCASSEGAGGYYGYTFGSGTRLTVV.

The rearrangement links TRBV5-1 to TRBJ1-2, with 8 bases fitting TRBD1. The CDR3 is 15 residues long. J lost 2 bases, V lost 1 base, and 4 bases had no gene match. The germline V gene has CDR1 SGHRS and CDR2 YFSETQ. The CDR3: CASSLRQGANYGYTF. The CDR3 nucleotides are TGCGCCAGCAGCTTGCGTCAGGGGGCAAACTATGGCTACACCTTC. Full variable domain (rest looked up from reference TRBV5-1 and TRBJ1-2): KAGVTQTPRYLIKTRGQQVTLSCSPISGHRSVSWYQQTPGQGLQFLFEYFSETQRNKGNFPGRFSGRQFSNSRSEMNVSTLELGDSALYLCASSLRQGANYGYTFGSGTRLTVV.

This clone was counted a single time. The chain is built from TRBV7-2 and TRBJ1-1, with 9 bases fitting TRBD1. This CDR3 is 14 amino acids long. CDR1 and CDR2 (germline): SGHTA, FQGNSA. V was clipped by 5 bases and J by 4 bases; unmatched bases: 5. The CDR3 protein is CASSTRTGVTEAFF. CDR3 in DNA: TGTGCCAGCAGCACAAGGACAGGGGTCACTGAAGCTTTCTTT.

The table lists this clone with a few counts. This chain joins TRBV28 and TRBJ1-5, with unresolved D. Germline V gives CDR1 MDHEN, CDR2 SYDVKM. There are 13 residues in the CDR3. The V gene lost 10 bases and the J gene lost 0 bases, with 10 bases spanning the gap. The CDR3 sequence: CATRVGSNQPQHF. The DNA for the CDR3 is TGTGCCACTCGGGTAGGTAGCAATCAGCCCCAGCATTTT.

V usage is TRBV6-1 and J usage is TRBJ1-4; the D is unclear. The CDR3 is 16 amino acids. In germline, CDR1 is MNHNS, CDR2 SASEGT. Trimming removed 2 bases from V and 4 bases from J, with 14 bases in between. The chain's CDR3 is CASSELGQSGNEKLFF. The CDR3 nucleotides read TGTGCCAGCAGTGAACTAGGGCAGAGCGGTAATGAAAAACTGTTTTTT.

This clone showed up just once. The chain combines TRBV2 with TRBJ1-1; a weak D match, TRBD1 (5 bases). The CDR3 loop spans 13 amino acids. Germline CDR1 reads SNHLY; CDR2 reads FYNNEI. V lost 6 bases and J 3 bases, leaving 11 bases between the germline ends. The CDR3 DNA is TGTGCCAGCAGAAGGGGTTTCGACACTGAAGCTTTCTTT. This gives the protein CASRRGFDTEAFF.

The table lists this clone with a few counts. Written as DNA, the CDR3 is TGTGCCAGCTCACCCCGAGCGGAAGAGGACACTGAAGCTTTCTTT. This translates into CASSPRAEEDTEAFF. This chain links TRBV18 with TRBJ1-1; D not resolved. Germline V lookup: CDR1 KGHSH, CDR2 LQKENI. V lost 3 bases, J lost 3 bases, and 14 bases lay in between. The CDR3 consists of 15 residues. Combining the CDR3 with reference TRBV18 and TRBJ1-1 gives the whole variable domain NAGVMQNPRHLVRRRGQEARLRCSPMKGHSHVYWYRQLPEEGLKFMVYLQKENIIDESGMPKERFSAEFPKEGPSILRIQQVVRGDSAAYFCASSPRAEEDTEAFFGQGTRLTVV.

This chain uses TRBV5-5 with TRBJ1-5; D not certain. V lost 5 bases and J lost 6, with 12 bases in between. The CDR3 contains 13 residues. CDR1 and CDR2 from the germline V gene are SGHKS and YYEKEE (reference sequence). For the CDR3, the DNA is TGTGCCAGCAGTCCCGACTTGGCTCAGCCCCAGCATTTT. Translation: CASSPDLAQPQHF.

This clone was recorded once. The sample holds other DNA sequences that translate to the same CDR3. This chain joins TRBV5-1 and TRBJ2-7, with 10 positions matching TRBD2. Germline lookup yields CDR1 SGHRS and CDR2 YFSETQ. Germline trimming cut 2 bases from V and 3 bases from J; bases unmatched to any gene: 2. The CDR3 has 14 amino acids. The CDR3 loop reads CASSLGLAVYEQYF. The CDR3 coding sequence is TGCGCCAGCAGCTTAGGACTAGCGGTCTACGAGCAGTACTTC.